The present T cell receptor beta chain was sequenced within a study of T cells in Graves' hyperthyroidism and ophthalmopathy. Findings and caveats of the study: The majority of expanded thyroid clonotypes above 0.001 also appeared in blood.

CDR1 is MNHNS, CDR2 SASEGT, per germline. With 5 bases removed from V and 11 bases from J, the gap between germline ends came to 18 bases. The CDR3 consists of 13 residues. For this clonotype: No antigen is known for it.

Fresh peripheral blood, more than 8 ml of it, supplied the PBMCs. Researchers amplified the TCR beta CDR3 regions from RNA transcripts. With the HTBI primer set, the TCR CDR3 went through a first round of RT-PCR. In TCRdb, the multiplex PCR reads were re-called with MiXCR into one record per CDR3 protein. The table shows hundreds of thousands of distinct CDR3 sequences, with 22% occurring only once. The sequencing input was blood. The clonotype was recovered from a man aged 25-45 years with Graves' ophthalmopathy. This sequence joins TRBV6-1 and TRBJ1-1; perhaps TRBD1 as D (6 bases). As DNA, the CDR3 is TGTGCCAGCAGTATGACAGGCTTAGAAGAGGCTTTCTTT. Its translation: CASSMTGLEEAFF.